This T cell receptor beta chain was recorded in a study of CD8 T cells in ankylosing spondylitis. Study-wide findings and caveats: Ankylosing spondylitis blood seemed to carry a telltale TCR beta motif made of seven or eight highly homologous variants. Disease-linked clones bore a CD8+ phenotype, appearing relatively rarely in peripheral blood.

As regards this clonotype: Its antigen is as yet unknown.

Researchers built TCR beta libraries using quantitative 5'-RACE with molecular barcodes. TCRdb reprocessed the 5' RACE reads via MiXCR and lists one record per CDR3 protein. This table has almost 400,000 distinct CDR3 sequences, around 24% appearing once. Germline CDR1 is SGHDN and CDR2 is FVKESK. The CDR3 loop spans 15 amino acids. Trimming cost V 4 bases and J 6 bases, with 13 bases left between them. The clonotype originates from a male donor with ankylosing spondylitis. Sequenced input: blood, either unsorted or a sorted T cell fraction (not recorded which). The chain carries TRBV14 and TRBJ1-6; D ambiguous. The CDR3 coding sequence is TGTGCCAGCAGCCTCCGGCAGGCCCCTAATTCACCCCTCCACTTT. It is translated as CASSLRQAPNSPLHF.